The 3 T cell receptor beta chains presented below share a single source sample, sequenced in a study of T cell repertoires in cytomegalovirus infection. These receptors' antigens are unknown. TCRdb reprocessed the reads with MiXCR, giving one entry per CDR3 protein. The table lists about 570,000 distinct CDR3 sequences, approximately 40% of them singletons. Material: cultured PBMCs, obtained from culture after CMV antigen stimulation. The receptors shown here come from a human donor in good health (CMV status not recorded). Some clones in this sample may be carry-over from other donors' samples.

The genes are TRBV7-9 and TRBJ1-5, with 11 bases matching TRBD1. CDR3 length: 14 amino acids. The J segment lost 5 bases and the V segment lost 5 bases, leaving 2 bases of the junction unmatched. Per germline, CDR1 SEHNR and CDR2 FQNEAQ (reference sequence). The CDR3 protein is CASSGQGAYQPQHF. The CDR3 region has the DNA TGTGCCAGCAGCGGACAGGGGGCGTATCAGCCCCAGCATTTT.

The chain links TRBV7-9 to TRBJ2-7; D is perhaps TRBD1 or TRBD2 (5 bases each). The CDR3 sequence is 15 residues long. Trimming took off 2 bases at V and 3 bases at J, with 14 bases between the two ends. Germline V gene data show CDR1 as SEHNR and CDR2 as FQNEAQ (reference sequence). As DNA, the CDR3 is TGTGCCAGCAGCTTACTCCGCAGGGAGAACTACGAGCAGTACTTC. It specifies CASSLLRRENYEQYF.

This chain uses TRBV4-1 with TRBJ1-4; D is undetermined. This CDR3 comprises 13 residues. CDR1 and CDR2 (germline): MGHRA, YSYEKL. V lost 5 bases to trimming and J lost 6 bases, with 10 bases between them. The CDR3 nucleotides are TGCGCCAGCAGCGCATGGGGATATGAAAAACTGTTTTTT. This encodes CASSAWGYEKLFF.